This TCR beta chain was identified during a study of blood T cell repertoires in COVID-19. Study-level information: Acute and convalescent COVID-19 specimens originated in the United States, Italy and Spain. The cDNA or gDNA used as material had been derived from T cells, B-cell-depleted T cells, or PBMCs.

Germline-derived CDR1 and CDR2 are MGHRA and YSYEKL. Trimming took off 2 bases at V and 2 bases at J, with 15 bases between the two ends. CDR3 length: 16 residues. Methods used by the authors: Reference gene primer amplification in the assay estimated nucleated cell counts. Clones were sequenced by immunoSEQ multiplex PCR, and TCRdb holds only the in-frame ones, with some missing. V, J and clone size were drawn from that table, and D and trimming were deduced from the DNA. The sample carries 140,000 or so clones, more than 70% recorded once. This clonotype was obtained from a human donor in a cohort sampled during active COVID-19. Sequenced sample: peripheral blood. The chain employs TRBV4-1 and TRBJ1-1; possibly TRBD1 for D (5 bases). The CDR3 nucleotides read TGCGCCAGCAGCCAATCCTCTGACAGATTTAACACTGAAGCTTTCTTT. Translating it yields CASSQSSDRFNTEAFF.